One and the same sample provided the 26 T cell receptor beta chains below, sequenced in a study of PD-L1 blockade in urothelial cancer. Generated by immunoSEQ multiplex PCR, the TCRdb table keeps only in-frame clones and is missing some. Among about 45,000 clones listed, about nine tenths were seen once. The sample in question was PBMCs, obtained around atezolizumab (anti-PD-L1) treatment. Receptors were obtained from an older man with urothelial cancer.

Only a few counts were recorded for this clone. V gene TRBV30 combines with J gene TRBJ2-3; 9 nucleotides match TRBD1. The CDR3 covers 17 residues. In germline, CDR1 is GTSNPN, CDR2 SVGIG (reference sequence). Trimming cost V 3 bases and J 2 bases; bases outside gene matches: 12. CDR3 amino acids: CAWRPTAGTGPTDTQYF. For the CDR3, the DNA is TGTGCCTGGAGACCAACCGCCGGGACAGGGCCCACAGATACGCAGTATTTT.

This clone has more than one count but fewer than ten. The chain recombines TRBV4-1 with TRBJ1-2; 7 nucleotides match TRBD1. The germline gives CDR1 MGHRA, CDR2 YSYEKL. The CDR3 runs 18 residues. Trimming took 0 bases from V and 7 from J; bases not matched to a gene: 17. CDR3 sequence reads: CASSQDRETGLDGGGYTF. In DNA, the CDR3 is TGCGCCAGCAGCCAAGATAGGGAGACAGGGCTCGACGGGGGTGGCTACACCTTC.

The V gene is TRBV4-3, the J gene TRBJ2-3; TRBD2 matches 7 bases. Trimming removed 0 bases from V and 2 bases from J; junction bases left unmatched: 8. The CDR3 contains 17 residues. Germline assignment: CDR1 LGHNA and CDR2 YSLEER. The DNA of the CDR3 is TGCGCCAGCAGCCAAGATCAGGTGGCGGGGGACACAGATACGCAGTATTTT. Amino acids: CASSQDQVAGDTDTQYF.

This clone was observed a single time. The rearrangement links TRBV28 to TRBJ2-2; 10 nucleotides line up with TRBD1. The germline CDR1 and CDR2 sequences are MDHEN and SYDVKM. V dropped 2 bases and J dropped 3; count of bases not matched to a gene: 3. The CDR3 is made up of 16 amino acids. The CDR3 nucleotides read TGTGCCAGCAGTTTAGACAGGGGGCCCTACACCGGGGAGCTGTTTTTT. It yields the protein CASSLDRGPYTGELFF.

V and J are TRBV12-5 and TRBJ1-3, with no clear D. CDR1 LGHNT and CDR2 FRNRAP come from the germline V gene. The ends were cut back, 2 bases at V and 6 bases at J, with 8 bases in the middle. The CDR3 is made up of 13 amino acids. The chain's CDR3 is CASGLPPQNTIYF. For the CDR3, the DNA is TGTGCTAGTGGTTTGCCCCCCCAAAACACCATATATTTT. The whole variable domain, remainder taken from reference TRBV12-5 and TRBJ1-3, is DARVTQTPRHKVTEMGQEVTMRCQPILGHNTVFWYRQTMMQGLELLAYFRNRAPLDDSGMPKDRFSAEMPDATLATLKIQPSEPRDSAVYFCASGLPPQNTIYFGEGSWLTVV.

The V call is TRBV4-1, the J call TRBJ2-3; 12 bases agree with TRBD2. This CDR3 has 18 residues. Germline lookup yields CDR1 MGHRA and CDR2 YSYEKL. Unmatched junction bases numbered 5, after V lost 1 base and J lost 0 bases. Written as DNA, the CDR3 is TGCGCCAGCAGCCAAGGGAGACTAGCGGGAGTGAGCACAGATACGCAGTATTTT. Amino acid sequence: CASSQGRLAGVSTDTQYF.

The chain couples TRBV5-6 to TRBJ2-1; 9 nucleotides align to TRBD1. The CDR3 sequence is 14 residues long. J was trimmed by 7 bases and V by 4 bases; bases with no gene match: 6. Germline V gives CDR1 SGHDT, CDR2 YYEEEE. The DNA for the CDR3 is TGTGCCAGCAGCCCGGGACAGGGTACAAATGAGCAGTTCTTC. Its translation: CASSPGQGTNEQFF. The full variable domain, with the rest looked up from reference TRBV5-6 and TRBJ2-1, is DAGVTQSPTHLIKTRGQQVTLRCSPKSGHDTVSWYQQALGQGPQFIFQYYEEEERQRGNFPDRFSGHQFPNYSSELNVNALLLGDSALYLCASSPGQGTNEQFFGPGTRLTVL.

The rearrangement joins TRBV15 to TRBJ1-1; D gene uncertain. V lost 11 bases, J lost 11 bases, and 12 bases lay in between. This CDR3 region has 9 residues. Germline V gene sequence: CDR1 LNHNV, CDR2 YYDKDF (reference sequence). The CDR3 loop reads CAPTLLAFF. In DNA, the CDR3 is TGTGCCCCCACCCTACTGGCTTTCTTT.

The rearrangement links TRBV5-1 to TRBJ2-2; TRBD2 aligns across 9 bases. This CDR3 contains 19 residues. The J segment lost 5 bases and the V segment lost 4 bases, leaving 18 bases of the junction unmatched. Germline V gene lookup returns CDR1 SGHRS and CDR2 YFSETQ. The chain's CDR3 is CASSPSGLVAGVLTGELFF. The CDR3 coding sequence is TGCGCCAGCAGCCCCTCCGGGTTGGTAGCGGGAGTATTGACCGGGGAGCTGTTTTTT.

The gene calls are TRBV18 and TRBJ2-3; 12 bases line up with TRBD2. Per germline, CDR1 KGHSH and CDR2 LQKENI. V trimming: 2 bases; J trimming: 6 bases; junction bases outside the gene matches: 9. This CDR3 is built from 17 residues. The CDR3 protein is CASSPLELAGGIDTQYF. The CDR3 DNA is TGTGCCAGCTCACCATTAGAACTAGCGGGAGGAATTGATACGCAGTATTTT.

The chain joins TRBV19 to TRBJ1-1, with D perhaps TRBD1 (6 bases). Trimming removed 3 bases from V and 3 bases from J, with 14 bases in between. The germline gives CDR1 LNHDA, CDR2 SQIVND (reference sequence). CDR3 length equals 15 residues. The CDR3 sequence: CASSIAQGVYTEAFF. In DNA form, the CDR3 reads TGTGCCAGTAGTATCGCACAGGGAGTTTACACTGAAGCTTTCTTT.

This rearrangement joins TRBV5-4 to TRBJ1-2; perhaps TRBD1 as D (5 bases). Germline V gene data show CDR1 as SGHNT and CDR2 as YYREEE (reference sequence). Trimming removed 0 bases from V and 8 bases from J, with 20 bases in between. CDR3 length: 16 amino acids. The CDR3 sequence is CASSLAGWRGQRGYTF. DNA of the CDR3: TGTGCCAGCAGCTTGGCGGGTTGGAGGGGCCAACGGGGCTACACCTTC.

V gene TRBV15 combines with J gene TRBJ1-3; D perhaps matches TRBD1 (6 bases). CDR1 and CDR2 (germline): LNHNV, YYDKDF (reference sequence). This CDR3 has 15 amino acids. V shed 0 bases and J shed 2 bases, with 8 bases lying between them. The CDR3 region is CATSRERGTGNTIYF. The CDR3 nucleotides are TGTGCCACCAGCAGAGAAAGGGGGACTGGAAACACCATATATTTT.

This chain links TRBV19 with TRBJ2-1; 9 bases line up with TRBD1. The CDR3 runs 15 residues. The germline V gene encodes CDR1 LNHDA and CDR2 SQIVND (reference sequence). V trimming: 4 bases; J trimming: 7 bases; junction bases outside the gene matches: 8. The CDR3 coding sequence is TGTGCCAGTAGTACGGACAGGGGCCCTTATAATGAGCAGTTCTTC. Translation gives CASSTDRGPYNEQFF.

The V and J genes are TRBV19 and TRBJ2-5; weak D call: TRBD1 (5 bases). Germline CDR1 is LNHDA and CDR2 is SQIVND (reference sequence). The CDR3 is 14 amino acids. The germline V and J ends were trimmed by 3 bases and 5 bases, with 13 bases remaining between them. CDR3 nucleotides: TGTGCCAGTAGTATCTCCAGGGCCCGGGAGACCCAGTACTTC. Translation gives CASSISRARETQYF.

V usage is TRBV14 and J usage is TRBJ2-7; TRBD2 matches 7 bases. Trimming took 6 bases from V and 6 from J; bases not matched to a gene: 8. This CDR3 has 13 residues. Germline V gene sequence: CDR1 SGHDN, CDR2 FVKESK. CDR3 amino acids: CASRSGGRGEQYF. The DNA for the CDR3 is TGTGCCAGCAGGTCAGGCGGGAGAGGCGAGCAGTACTTC.

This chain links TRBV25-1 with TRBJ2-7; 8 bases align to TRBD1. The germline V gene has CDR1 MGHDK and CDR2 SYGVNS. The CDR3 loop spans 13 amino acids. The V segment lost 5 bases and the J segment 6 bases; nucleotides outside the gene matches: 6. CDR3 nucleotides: TGTGCCAGCAGTAAAACCGGGACAGGCGAGCAGTACTTC. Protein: CASSKTGTGEQYF.

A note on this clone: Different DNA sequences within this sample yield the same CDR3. CDR3 sequence: CASSVNQRAGELFF. CDR3 nucleotides: TGTGCCAGCAGTGTAAACCAGAGGGCCGGGGAGCTGTTTTTT. The genes are TRBV9 and TRBJ2-2; perhaps TRBD2 as D (5 bases). V was pared by 5 bases and J by 6 bases, with 14 bases between. There are 14 residues in the CDR3. From germline, CDR1 is SGDLS and CDR2 YYNGEE. Based on the CDR3 plus reference TRBV9 and TRBJ2-2, the full variable domain is DSGVTQTPKHLITATGQRVTLRCSPRSGDLSVYWYQQSLDQGLQFLIQYYNGEERAKGNILERFSAQQFPDLHSELNLSSLELGDSALYFCASSVNQRAGELFFGEGSRLTVL.

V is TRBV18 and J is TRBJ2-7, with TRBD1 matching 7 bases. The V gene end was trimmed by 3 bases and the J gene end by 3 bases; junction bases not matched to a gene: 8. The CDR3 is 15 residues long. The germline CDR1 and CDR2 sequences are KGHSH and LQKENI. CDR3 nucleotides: TGTGCCAGCTCACCTCGTCGGGACAGTCTCTACGAGCAGTACTTC. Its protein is CASSPRRDSLYEQYF.

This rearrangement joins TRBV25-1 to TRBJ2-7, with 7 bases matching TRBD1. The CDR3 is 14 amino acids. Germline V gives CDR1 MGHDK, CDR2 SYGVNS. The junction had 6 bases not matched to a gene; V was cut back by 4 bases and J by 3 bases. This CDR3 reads CASSARGFGYEQYF. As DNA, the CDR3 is TGTGCCAGCAGTGCCAGGGGGTTTGGCTACGAGCAGTACTTC.

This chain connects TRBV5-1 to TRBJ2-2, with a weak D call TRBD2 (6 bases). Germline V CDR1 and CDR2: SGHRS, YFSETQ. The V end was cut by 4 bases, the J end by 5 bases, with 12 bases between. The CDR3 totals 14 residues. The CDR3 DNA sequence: TGCGCCAGCAGCCGGGACTCCGGAACCGGGGAGCTGTTTTTT. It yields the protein CASSRDSGTGELFF.

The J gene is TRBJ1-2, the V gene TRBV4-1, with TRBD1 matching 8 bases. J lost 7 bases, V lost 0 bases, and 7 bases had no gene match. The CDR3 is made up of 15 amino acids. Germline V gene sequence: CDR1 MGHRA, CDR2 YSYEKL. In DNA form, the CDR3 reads TGCGCCAGCAGCCAAGAGACAGGGGTGATCTTTGGCTACACCTTC. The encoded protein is CASSQETGVIFGYTF.

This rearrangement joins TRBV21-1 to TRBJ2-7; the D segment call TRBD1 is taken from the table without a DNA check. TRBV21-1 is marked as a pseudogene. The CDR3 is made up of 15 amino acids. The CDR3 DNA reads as TGTGCCAGCAGCCTCGGGACAGGGAGCTCCTACGAGCAGTACTTC. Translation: CASSLGTGSSYEQYF.

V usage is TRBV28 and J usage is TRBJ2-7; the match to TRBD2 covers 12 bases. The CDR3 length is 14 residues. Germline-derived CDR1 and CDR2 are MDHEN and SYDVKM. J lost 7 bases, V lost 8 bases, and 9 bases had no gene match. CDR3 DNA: TGTGCCAGCGGGACTAGCGGGTCTCGGAGAGAGCAGTACTTC. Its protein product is CASGTSGSRREQYF. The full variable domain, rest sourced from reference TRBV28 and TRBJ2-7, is DVKVTQSSRYLVKRTGEKVFLECVQDMDHENMFWYRQDPGLGLRLIYFSYDVKMKEKGDIPEGYSVSREKKERFSLILESASTNQTSMYLCASGTSGSRREQYFGPGTRLTVT.

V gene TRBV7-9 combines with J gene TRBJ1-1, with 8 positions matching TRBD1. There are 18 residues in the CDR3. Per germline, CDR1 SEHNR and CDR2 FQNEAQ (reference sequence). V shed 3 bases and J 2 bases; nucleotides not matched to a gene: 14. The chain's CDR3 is CASSLPTTGVGVNTEAFF. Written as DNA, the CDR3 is TGTGCCAGCAGCTTGCCCACGACAGGGGTGGGGGTAAACACTGAAGCTTTCTTT.

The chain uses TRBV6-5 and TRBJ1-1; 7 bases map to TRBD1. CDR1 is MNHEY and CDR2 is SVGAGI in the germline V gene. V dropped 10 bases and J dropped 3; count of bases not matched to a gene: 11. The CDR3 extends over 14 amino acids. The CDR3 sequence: CAIRPTGIDTEAFF. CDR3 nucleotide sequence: TGTGCCATCAGGCCGACAGGGATTGACACTGAAGCTTTCTTT.